These 28 T cell receptor beta chains came from one sample sequenced in a study of blood T cell repertoires in COVID-19. The repertoire was sequenced with immunoSEQ multiplex PCR; TCRdb's copy has only in-frame clones and lacks some. The table includes 400,000 to 500,000 clones, roughly 88% detected once. What was sequenced was PBMCs or T cells enriched from blood (not recorded which). All receptors derive from a woman aged 40 to 50 who had recovered from COVID-19.

This clone was counted between two and nine times. This chain uses TRBV7-6 with TRBJ1-1, with 8 bases fitting TRBD1. The germline CDR1 and CDR2 sequences are SGHVS and FNYEAQ. The V and J ends lost 5 bases and 7 bases, in that order; junction bases with no gene match: 6. CDR3 length: 13 amino acids. CDR3 residues: CASSPNRGDEAFF. The CDR3 bases are TGTGCCAGCAGCCCAAACAGGGGGGATGAAGCTTTCTTT.

The CDR3 DNA follows: TGTGCCAGCAGGGGGGACAGGGGGCAAAGCTATGGCTACACCTTC. Amino acids: CASRGDRGQSYGYTF. The rearrangement uses TRBV5-5 and TRBJ1-2, with 12 bases identical to TRBD1. Trimming cost V 5 bases and J 4 bases; bases outside gene matches: 6. The CDR3 is made up of 15 amino acids. Per the germline V gene, CDR1 is SGHKS and CDR2 is YYEKEE (reference sequence).

The J gene is TRBJ2-1, the V gene TRBV19; weak D call: TRBD2 (7 bases). Germline CDR1 is LNHDA and CDR2 is SQIVND (reference sequence). V gave up 3 bases and J gave up 4 bases, with 13 bases separating them. The CDR3 has 15 residues. The CDR3 bases are TGTGCCAGTAGTATTGGGGGGGCCGGATACAATGAGCAGTTCTTC. Translating gives CASSIGGAGYNEQFF. Combining the CDR3 with reference TRBV19 and TRBJ2-1 gives the whole variable domain DGGITQSPKYLFRKEGQNVTLSCEQNLNHDAMYWYRQDPGQGLRLIYYSQIVNDFQKGDIAEGYSVSREKKESFPLTVTSAQKNPTAFYLCASSIGGAGYNEQFFGPGTRLTVL.

This chain links TRBV7-9 with TRBJ2-1; 7 nucleotides align to TRBD2. The CDR3 is made up of 16 amino acids. V gave up 1 base and J gave up 0 bases; unmatched junction bases: 3. CDR1 and CDR2 (germline): SEHNR, FQNEAQ (reference sequence). The CDR3 here is CASSLGLADSYNEQFF. The CDR3 DNA is TGTGCCAGCAGCTTAGGACTAGCAGACTCCTACAATGAGCAGTTCTTC.

The chain is built from TRBV5-4 and TRBJ2-2; 11 bases agree with TRBD2. The CDR3 has 17 residues. V gave up 0 bases and J gave up 1 base; unmatched junction bases: 2. Germline V lookup: CDR1 SGHNT, CDR2 YYREEE (reference sequence). The CDR3 region is CASSLGLAGGNTGELFF. CDR3 DNA: TGTGCCAGCAGCTTGGGGCTAGCGGGAGGGAACACCGGGGAGCTGTTTTTT.

This chain links TRBV5-1 with TRBJ2-7, with 10 bases aligning to TRBD1. This CDR3 contains 17 residues. In germline, CDR1 is SGHRS, CDR2 YFSETQ. V was clipped by 4 bases and J by 1 base; unmatched bases: 11. The CDR3 bases are TGCGCCAGCAGCATAGCCGGGACAGGGGTTTGGTCCTACGAGCAGTACTTC. The encoded protein is CASSIAGTGVWSYEQYF.

The chain links TRBV5-6 to TRBJ1-1; 7 nucleotides match TRBD1. The J segment lost 2 bases and the V segment lost 3 bases, leaving 10 bases of the junction unmatched. The CDR3 is 16 residues long. CDR1 is SGHDT and CDR2 is YYEEEE in the germline V gene. The CDR3 region has the DNA TGTGCCAGCAGCTCTTTCGGGACAGAGCCTAACACTGAAGCTTTCTTT. Its protein product is CASSSFGTEPNTEAFF.

The genes are TRBV2 and TRBJ2-5, with 9 bases matching TRBD2. Unmatched junction bases numbered 16, after V lost 1 base and J lost 7 bases. CDR1 and CDR2 (germline): SNHLY, FYNNEI. This CDR3 has 18 residues. Here the CDR3 DNA reads TGTGCCAGCAGTGAAGAGGACGGATGGCGGGAGGGCCGTTGGACCCAGTACTTC. Translating it yields CASSEEDGWREGRWTQYF.

The chain joins TRBV15 to TRBJ2-7, with 7 bases identical to TRBD2. Germline V lookup: CDR1 LNHNV, CDR2 YYDKDF (reference sequence). Germline trimming cut 1 base from V and 2 bases from J; bases unmatched to any gene: 5. There are 15 residues in the CDR3. CDR3 in DNA: TGTGCCACCAGCAGAGGGTGGGGGGGAGCCTACGAGCAGTACTTC. Translation: CATSRGWGGAYEQYF.

The chain combines TRBV6-5 with TRBJ1-3; weak D call: TRBD1 (6 bases). Germline lookup yields CDR1 MNHEY and CDR2 SVGAGI. The CDR3 is 13 residues long. With 0 bases removed from V and 8 bases from J, the gap between germline ends came to 8 bases. The CDR3 loop reads CASSYSGADTIYF. The CDR3 DNA follows: TGTGCCAGCAGTTACTCGGGGGCAGACACCATATATTTT.

V usage is TRBV9 and J usage is TRBJ1-1, with unresolved D. CDR1 and CDR2 from the germline V gene are SGDLS and YYNGEE. V lost 2 bases, J lost 2 bases, and 10 bases lay in between. CDR3 length: 14 amino acids. The CDR3 nucleotides are TGTGCCAGCAGCGTGGCAGCGGTCAACACTGAAGCTTTCTTT. It is translated as CASSVAAVNTEAFF. Based on the CDR3 plus reference TRBV9 and TRBJ1-1, the full variable domain is DSGVTQTPKHLITATGQRVTLRCSPRSGDLSVYWYQQSLDQGLQFLIQYYNGEERAKGNILERFSAQQFPDLHSELNLSSLELGDSALYFCASSVAAVNTEAFFGQGTRLTVV.

V gene TRBV12-5 combines with J gene TRBJ2-1, with 13 bases fitting TRBD2. This CDR3 region has 22 residues. The J segment lost 0 bases and the V segment lost 1 base, leaving 15 bases of the junction unmatched. Germline V gene lookup returns CDR1 LGHNT and CDR2 FRNRAP. The CDR3 reads CASGLGNITRLAGGSSYNEQFF. The CDR3 coding sequence is TGTGCTAGTGGTTTGGGAAATATAACGAGACTAGCGGGAGGAAGCTCCTACAATGAGCAGTTCTTC. Supplemented by reference TRBV12-5 and TRBJ2-1, the full variable domain reads DARVTQTPRHKVTEMGQEVTMRCQPILGHNTVFWYRQTMMQGLELLAYFRNRAPLDDSGMPKDRFSAEMPDATLATLKIQPSEPRDSAVYFCASGLGNITRLAGGSSYNEQFFGPGTRLTVL.

The chain recombines TRBV12-3 or TRBV12-4 with TRBJ2-3; D is unresolved. V was shortened by 6 bases and J by 2 bases, with 9 bases between the two germline ends. The CDR3 is 13 residues long. DNA of the CDR3: TGTGCCAGCAGCACTCAGGACACAGATACGCAGTATTTT. Translation: CASSTQDTDTQYF.

This rearrangement joins TRBV18 to TRBJ2-1; 9 bases line up with TRBD2. The V gene end was trimmed by 4 bases and the J gene end by 2 bases; junction bases not matched to a gene: 6. The length of the CDR3 is 16 residues. In germline, CDR1 is KGHSH, CDR2 LQKENI. The CDR3 loop is CASSLIASGAYNEQFF. CDR3 DNA: TGTGCCAGCTCACTGATCGCTAGCGGGGCCTACAATGAGCAGTTCTTC.

The V gene is TRBV4-3, the J gene TRBJ2-2; a weak D match, TRBD2 (5 bases). V was shortened by 1 base and J by 4 bases, with 10 bases between the two germline ends. CDR3 length equals 15 residues. Germline assignment: CDR1 LGHNA and CDR2 YSLEER. The CDR3 here is CASSQGGSGTGELFF. The CDR3 DNA reads TGCGCCAGCAGCCAAGGCGGGTCGGGCACCGGGGAGCTGTTTTTT.

Turning to this clone: One junction end does not reproduce the germline sequence, and a read error may be involved. The rearrangement uses TRBV7-7 and TRBJ2-1; D might be TRBD1 (6 bases). This CDR3 has 15 amino acids. Germline CDR1 is SSHAT and CDR2 is FNYEAQ (reference sequence). CDR3 loop: CASSLDRSSLGEQFF. For the CDR3, the DNA is TGTGCTAGCAGCTTAGACAGGTCCTCGCTTGGTGAGCAGTTCTTC.

The chain combines TRBV19 with TRBJ2-2; the D is unclear. V lost 7 bases and J 2 bases, leaving 14 bases between the germline ends. CDR1 LNHDA and CDR2 SQIVND come from the germline V gene (reference sequence). The CDR3 length is 15 residues. CDR3 DNA sequence: TGTGCCAGTAAGCCTCCGCTTTCCAACACCGGGGAGCTGTTTTTT. As protein: CASKPPLSNTGELFF.

V gene TRBV28 combines with J gene TRBJ1-3, with no clear D. V was clipped by 4 bases and J by 2 bases, with 12 bases between them. The V gene's germline CDR1 is MDHEN and CDR2 SYDVKM. This CDR3 contains 15 residues. CDR3 region: CASSSPSLAGNTIYF. Written as DNA, the CDR3 is TGTGCCAGCAGTTCCCCGTCCCTCGCTGGAAACACCATATATTTT.

This chain joins TRBV30 and TRBJ2-2; 9 bases line up with TRBD2. With V trimmed by 4 bases and J by 5 bases, 8 bases remained unmatched. CDR1 and CDR2 from the germline V gene are GTSNPN and SVGIG (reference sequence). The CDR3 is 15 amino acids. CDR3 residues: CAWTLAGSITGELFF. DNA for the CDR3: TGTGCCTGGACCCTAGCGGGGTCTATTACCGGGGAGCTGTTTTTT.

This rearrangement joins TRBV9 to TRBJ2-7, with 8 positions matching TRBD2. This CDR3 is 15 amino acids long. J gave up 6 bases and V 4 bases, and 12 bases lay outside the gene matches. Germline assignment: CDR1 SGDLS and CDR2 YYNGEE. CDR3 sequence reads: CASSTRTGGYGEQYF. The CDR3, as DNA: TGTGCCAGCAGCACCAGGACGGGAGGGTATGGCGAGCAGTACTTC. The full variable domain, completed using reference TRBV9 and TRBJ2-7, is DSGVTQTPKHLITATGQRVTLRCSPRSGDLSVYWYQQSLDQGLQFLIQYYNGEERAKGNILERFSAQQFPDLHSELNLSSLELGDSALYFCASSTRTGGYGEQYFGPGTRLTVT.

The rearrangement uses TRBV18 and TRBJ2-7; 9 nucleotides align to TRBD2. The CDR3 runs to 15 residues. CDR1 is KGHSH and CDR2 is LQKENI in the germline V gene. Unmatched junction bases numbered 3, after V lost 3 bases and J lost 0 bases. CDR3 sequence reads: CASSPRTSASYEQYF. The CDR3 DNA reads as TGTGCCAGCTCACCGCGGACTAGCGCCTCCTACGAGCAGTACTTC.

Here the CDR3 reads CAREDRPRHQPQHF. The CDR3 region has the DNA TGTGCTAGAGAGGACAGGCCCCGACATCAGCCCCAGCATTTT. The gene calls are TRBV12-5 and TRBJ1-5, with TRBD1 matching 7 bases. The CDR3 is made up of 14 amino acids. Germline values: CDR1 LGHNT, CDR2 FRNRAP. The V and J ends lost 9 bases and 5 bases, in that order; junction bases with no gene match: 10.

This rearrangement joins TRBV4-1 to TRBJ1-4; TRBD1 might be the D (6 bases). Germline V gives CDR1 MGHRA, CDR2 YSYEKL. CDR3 length equals 16 residues. V was cut by 0 bases and J by 8 bases, with 16 bases left in between. Here the CDR3 reads CASSQDRGGRLEKLFF. CDR3 bases: TGCGCCAGCAGCCAAGACAGGGGTGGGCGGCTGGAAAAACTGTTTTTT.

The chain employs TRBV27 and TRBJ1-6; 7 bases are a match to TRBD1. Germline CDR1 and CDR2: MNHEY and SMNVEV (reference sequence). Germline trimming cut 5 bases from V and 8 bases from J; bases unmatched to any gene: 12. The CDR3 sequence is 16 residues long. The CDR3: CASSPAGRGGDSPLHF. In DNA, the CDR3 is TGTGCCAGCAGTCCCGCCGGGAGAGGGGGCGATTCACCCCTCCACTTT.

This sequence joins TRBV11-3 and TRBJ2-3, with 7 positions matching TRBD1. From germline, CDR1 is SGHNT and CDR2 YENEEA. The CDR3 totals 16 residues. V dropped 0 bases and J dropped 2; count of bases not matched to a gene: 5. DNA of the CDR3: TGTGCCAGCAGCTTAGATCAGGGGGAGCCCACAGATACGCAGTATTTT. Amino acids: CASSLDQGEPTDTQYF.

This chain joins TRBV5-6 and TRBJ2-2; D is uncertain. The germline V and J ends were trimmed by 5 bases and 3 bases, with 11 bases remaining between them. Germline assignment: CDR1 SGHDT and CDR2 YYEEEE. The CDR3 is 14 residues long. CDR3 region: CASSEAIHTGELFF. The DNA of the CDR3 is TGTGCCAGCAGTGAGGCGATTCACACCGGGGAGCTGTTTTTT.

The CDR3 nucleotides read TGTGCCAGCAGCGCGCCGCCTAACTATGGCTACACCTTC. The encoded protein is CASSAPPNYGYTF. J is TRBJ1-2 and V is TRBV11-2; no reliable D call. Looked up from germline, CDR1 is SGHAT and CDR2 is FQNNGV. V lost 5 bases to trimming and J lost 0 bases, with 7 bases between them. CDR3 length: 13 amino acids. Filled out from reference TRBV11-2 and TRBJ1-2, the complete variable domain reads EAGVAQSPRYKIIEKRQSVAFWCNPISGHATLYWYQQILGQGPKLLIQFQNNGVVDDSQLPKDRFSAERLKGVDSTLKIQPAKLEDSAVYLCASSAPPNYGYTFGSGTRLTVV.

J is TRBJ1-1 and V is TRBV6-6; D call uncertain. Between the trimmed V and J ends, which lost 2 bases and 0 bases, there was a span of 4 bases. CDR1 MNHNY and CDR2 SVGAGI come from the germline V gene (reference sequence). The CDR3 loop spans 13 amino acids. CDR3 sequence (DNA): TGTGCCAGCAGTTACGTCTTGAACACTGAAGCTTTCTTT. Translated: CASSYVLNTEAFF.